The clone carrying this T cell receptor beta chain has a handful of counts. The antigen remains unidentified. This sample stems from a study of T cell repertoires in cytomegalovirus infection. On the study more broadly: Carrying CMV and the relevant HLA type showed in public TCR beta signatures. Study outcomes and limitations: Individuals carrying CMV plus the relevant HLA were identified by cumulative frequency of public TCR beta families.

TCRdb called the reads again in MiXCR, with one record for every CDR3 protein. This sample has approximately 750,000 distinct CDR3 sequences; under 40% occur once, and the top ten carry 2.5% to 3.5%. Trimming removed 5 bases from V and 4 bases from J, with 12 bases in between. The CDR3 covers 13 residues. Germline loops: CDR1 SGHVS, CDR2 FNYEAQ. The chain joins TRBV7-6 to TRBJ2-7; D might be TRBD1 or TRBD2, each matching 5 bases. This clonotype was obtained from a human donor in good health (CMV status not recorded). Some clones in this sample may be carry-over from other donors' samples. The sequencing sample was made of PBMCs. DNA for the CDR3: TGTGCCAGCAGCGACCCATGGGGGTACGAGCAGTACTTC. This codes for CASSDPWGYEQYF. Full variable domain (rest looked up from reference TRBV7-6 and TRBJ2-7): GAGVSQSPRYKVTKRGQDVALRCDPISGHVSLYWYRQALGQGPEFLTYFNYEAQQDKSGLPNDRFSAERPEGSISTLTIQRTEQRDSAMYRCASSDPWGYEQYFGPGTRLTVT.